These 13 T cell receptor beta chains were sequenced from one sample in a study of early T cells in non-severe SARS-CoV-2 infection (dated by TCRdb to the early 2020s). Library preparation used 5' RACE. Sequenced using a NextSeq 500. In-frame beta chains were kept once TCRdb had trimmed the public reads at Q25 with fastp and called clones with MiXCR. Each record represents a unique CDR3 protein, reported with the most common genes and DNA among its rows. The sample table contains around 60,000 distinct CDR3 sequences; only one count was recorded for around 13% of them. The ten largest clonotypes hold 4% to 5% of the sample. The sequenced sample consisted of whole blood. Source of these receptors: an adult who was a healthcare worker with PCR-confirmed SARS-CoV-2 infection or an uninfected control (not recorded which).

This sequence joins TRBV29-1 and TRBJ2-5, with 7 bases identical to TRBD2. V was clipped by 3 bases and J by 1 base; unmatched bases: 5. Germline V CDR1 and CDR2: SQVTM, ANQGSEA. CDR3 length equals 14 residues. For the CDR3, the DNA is TGCAGCGTTGAGGCTAGCGGAGCCCAAGAGACCCAGTACTTC. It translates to CSVEASGAQETQYF. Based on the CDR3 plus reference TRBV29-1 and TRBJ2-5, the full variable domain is SAVISQKPSRDICQRGTSLTIQCQVDSQVTMMFWYRQQPGQSLTLIATANQGSEATYESGFVIDKFPISRPNLTFSTLTVSNMSPEDSSIYLCSVEASGAQETQYFGPGTRLLVL.

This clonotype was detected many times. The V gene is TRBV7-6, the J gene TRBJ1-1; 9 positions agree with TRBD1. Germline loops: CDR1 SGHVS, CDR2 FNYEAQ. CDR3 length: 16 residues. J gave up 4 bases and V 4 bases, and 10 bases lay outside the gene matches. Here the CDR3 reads CASSSRQGEEGTEAFF. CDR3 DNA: TGTGCCAGCAGCTCAAGACAGGGGGAAGAAGGCACTGAAGCTTTCTTT.

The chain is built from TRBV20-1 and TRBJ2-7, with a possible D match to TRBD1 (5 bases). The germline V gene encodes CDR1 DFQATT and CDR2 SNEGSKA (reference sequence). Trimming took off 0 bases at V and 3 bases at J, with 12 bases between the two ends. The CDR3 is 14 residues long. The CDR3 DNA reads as TGCAGTGCTAGAGATCGAGCAGGGCTCTACGAGCAGTACTTC. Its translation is CSARDRAGLYEQYF.

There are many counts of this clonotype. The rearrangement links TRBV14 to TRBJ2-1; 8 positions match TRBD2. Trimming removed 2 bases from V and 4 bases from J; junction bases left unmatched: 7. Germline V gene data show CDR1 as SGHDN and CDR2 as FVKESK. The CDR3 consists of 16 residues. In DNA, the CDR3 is TGTGCCAGCAGCCAACCGGGACTAGACGCGTACAATGAGCAGTTCTTC. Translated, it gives CASSQPGLDAYNEQFF.

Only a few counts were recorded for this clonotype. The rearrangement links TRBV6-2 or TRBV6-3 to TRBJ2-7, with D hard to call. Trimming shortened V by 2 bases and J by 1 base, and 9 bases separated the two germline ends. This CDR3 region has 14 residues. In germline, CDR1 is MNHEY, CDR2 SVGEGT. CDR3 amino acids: CASSYGSLSYEQYF. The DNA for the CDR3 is TGTGCCAGCAGTTACGGGTCGCTTTCCTACGAGCAGTACTTC.

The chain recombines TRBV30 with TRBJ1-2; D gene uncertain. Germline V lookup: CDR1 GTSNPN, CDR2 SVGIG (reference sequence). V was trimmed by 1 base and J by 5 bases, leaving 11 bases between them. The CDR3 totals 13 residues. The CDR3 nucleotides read TGTGCCTGGAGTGCCCAAGCGAGATATGGCTACACCTTC. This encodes CAWSAQARYGYTF.

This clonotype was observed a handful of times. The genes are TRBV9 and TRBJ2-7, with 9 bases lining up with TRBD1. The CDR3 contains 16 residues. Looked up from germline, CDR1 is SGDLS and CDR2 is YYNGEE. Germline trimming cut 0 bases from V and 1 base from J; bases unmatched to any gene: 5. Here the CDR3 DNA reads TGTGCCAGCAGCGTAGGGGGACAGGGACCTTCCTACGAGCAGTACTTC. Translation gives CASSVGGQGPSYEQYF.

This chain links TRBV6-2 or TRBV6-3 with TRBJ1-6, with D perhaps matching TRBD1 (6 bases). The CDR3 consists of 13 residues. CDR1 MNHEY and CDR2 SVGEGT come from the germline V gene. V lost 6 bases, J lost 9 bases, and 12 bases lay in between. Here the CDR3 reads CASSSGQLSPLHF. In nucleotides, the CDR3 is TGTGCCAGCAGCTCCGGACAGCTTTCACCCCTCCACTTT.

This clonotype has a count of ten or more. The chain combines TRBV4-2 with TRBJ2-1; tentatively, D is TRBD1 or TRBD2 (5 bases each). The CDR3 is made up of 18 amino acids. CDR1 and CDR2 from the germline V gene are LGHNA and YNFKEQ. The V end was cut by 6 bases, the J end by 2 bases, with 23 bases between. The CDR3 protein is CASSPMPGPSRTYNEQFF. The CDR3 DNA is TGTGCCAGCAGTCCAATGCCGGGACCGAGCAGGACCTACAATGAGCAGTTCTTC.

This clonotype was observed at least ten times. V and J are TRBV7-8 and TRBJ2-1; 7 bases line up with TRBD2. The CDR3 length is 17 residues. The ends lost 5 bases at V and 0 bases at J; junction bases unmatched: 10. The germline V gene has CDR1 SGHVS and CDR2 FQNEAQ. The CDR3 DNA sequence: TGTGCCAGCAGCCCCTTAGCGGGTTCCAGCTCCTACAATGAGCAGTTCTTC. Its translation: CASSPLAGSSSYNEQFF.

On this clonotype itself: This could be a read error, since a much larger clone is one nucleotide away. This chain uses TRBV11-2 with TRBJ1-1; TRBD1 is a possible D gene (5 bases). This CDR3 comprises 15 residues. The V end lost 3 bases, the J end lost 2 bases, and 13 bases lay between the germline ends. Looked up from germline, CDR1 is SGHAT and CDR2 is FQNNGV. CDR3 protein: CASSFTGTTNTEAFF. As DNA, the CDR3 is TGTGCCAGCAGCTTTACCGGGACGACCAACACTGAAGCTTTCTTT.

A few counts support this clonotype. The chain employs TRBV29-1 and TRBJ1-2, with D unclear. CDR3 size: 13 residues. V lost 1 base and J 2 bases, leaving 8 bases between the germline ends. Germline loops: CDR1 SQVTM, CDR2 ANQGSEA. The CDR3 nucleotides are TGCAGCGTTGAAGTGGGAGAAAACTATGGCTACACCTTC. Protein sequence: CSVEVGENYGYTF.

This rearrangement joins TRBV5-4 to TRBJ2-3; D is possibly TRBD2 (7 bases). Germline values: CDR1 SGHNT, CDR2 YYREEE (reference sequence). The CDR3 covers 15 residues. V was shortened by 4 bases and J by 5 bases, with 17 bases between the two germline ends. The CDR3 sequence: CASSGGAGLQDTQYF. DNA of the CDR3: TGTGCCAGCAGCGGGGGGGCCGGTCTTCAAGATACGCAGTATTTT.